A selection of T cell receptor beta chains follows, all from one sample in a study of shared clonotypes between healthy human individuals. Data came from immunoSEQ multiplex PCR; TCRdb stores just in-frame clones and leaves some out. The sample records approximately 980,000 clones, about 80% being singletons. Input material: memory CD4+ T cells sorted from blood. These TCRs come from a man aged 18 to 29 in good health. The CDR3 runs from the conserved cysteine through the conserved F or W. The order of the fields is J gene, D gene, clone size, V gene, CDR3 protein, CDR3 DNA. A D gene is named only where the DNA matches it firmly. The size field is filled for only some rows; it gives once, few, many or a size class.

>TRBJ2-5|.|once|TRBV5-8
CASSRGVQGGETQYF
TGTGCCAGCAGCCGGGGGGTCCAAGGGGGCGAGACCCAGTACTTC
>TRBJ2-2|TRBD1|.|TRBV2
CASSARTGFVRELFF
TGTGCCAGCAGTGCACGGACAGGGTTCGTCCGGGAGCTGTTTTTT
>TRBJ2-5|TRBD1|few|TRBV2
CASAGQGARETQYF
TGTGCCAGCGCCGGACAGGGGGCCCGGGAGACCCAGTACTTC
>TRBJ2-5|TRBD2|.|TRBV5-1
CASSKGGVGGSEETQYF
TGCGCCAGCAGCAAGGGCGGGGTCGGCGGGAGCGAAGAGACCCAGTACTTC
>TRBJ1-4|.|.|TRBV6-1
CASRPPSTEKLFF
TGTGCCAGCAGACCCCCTTCGACCGAAAAACTGTTTTTT
>TRBJ2-1|.|.|TRBV4-1
CASSQGLEQFF
TGCGCCAGCAGCCAAGGACTTGAGCAGTTCTTC
>TRBJ1-5|TRBD1|.|TRBV10-3
CAISEEKKQGAYSNQPQHF
TGTGCCATCAGCGAGGAGAAAAAACAGGGGGCATATAGCAATCAGCCCCAGCATTTT
>TRBJ2-7|TRBD1|.|TRBV5-4
CASSHRDSTTKGQYF
TGTGCCAGCAGCCACCGGGACAGCACAACAAAGGGGCAGTACTTC
>TRBJ2-6|.|.|TRBV9
CASSDVSGANVLTF
TGTGCCAGCAGCGACGTATCTGGGGCCAACGTCCTGACTTTC
>TRBJ1-3|TRBD1|.|TRBV28
CATEGGGQGNTIYF
TGTGCCACCGAAGGTGGGGGACAGGGAAACACCATATATTTT
>TRBJ2-3|TRBD1|.|TRBV11-2
CASSPAPGGIADTQYF
TGTGCCAGCAGCCCGGCGCCAGGGGGAATTGCAGATACGCAGTATTTT
>TRBJ2-1|.|once|TRBV29-1
CSVGPGTTSSYNEQFF
TGCAGCGTAGGCCCAGGGACAACGAGCTCCTACAATGAGCAGTTCTTC
>TRBJ2-1|.|.|TRBV5-8
CASSSEGVSYNEQFF
TGTGCCAGCAGCTCGGAGGGGGTCTCCTACAATGAGCAGTTCTTC
>TRBJ1-2|TRBD1|once|TRBV5-8
CASRTGQGTYGYTF
TGTGCCAGCCGGACGGGACAGGGAACCTATGGCTACACCTTC
>TRBJ2-1|TRBD2|.|TRBV30
CAWAGREVRDEQFF
TGTGCCTGGGCGGGGCGGGAGGTTCGGGATGAGCAGTTCTTC
>TRBJ1-1|.|few|TRBV7-9
CASAGEKNTEAFF
TGTGCCAGCGCTGGGGAAAAGAACACTGAAGCTTTCTTT
>TRBJ1-1|.|.|TRBV6-5
CASSYARGEAFF
TGTGCCAGCAGTTACGCCAGGGGTGAAGCTTTCTTT
>TRBJ2-3|TRBD2|.|TRBV6-5
CASSDPSGRGYF
TGTGCCAGCAGCGATCCTAGCGGACGTGGGTATTTT
>TRBJ2-7|TRBD1|.|TRBV4-1
CASSQEETGVREQYF
TGCGCCAGCAGCCAAGAGGAGACAGGGGTCCGCGAGCAGTACTTC
>TRBJ2-3|.|once|TRBV29-1
CSVNPPDHPQYF
TGCAGCGTCAATCCCCCGGACCATCCGCAGTATTTT
>TRBJ2-7|.|.|TRBV29-1
CSVAPGGEQYF
TGCAGCGTGGCCCCCGGCGGCGAGCAGTACTTC
>TRBJ1-5|.|.|TRBV30
CAWSPGTMGIKPQHF
TGTGCCTGGAGCCCCGGGACAATGGGGATCAAGCCCCAGCATTTT
>TRBJ2-3|TRBD2|.|TRBV19
CASSTHSGGTDTQYF
TGTGCCAGTAGTACTCACAGCGGGGGCACAGATACGCAGTATTTT
>TRBJ2-7|TRBD1|few|TRBV28
CASSTGTVKYEQYF
TGTGCCAGCAGTACCGGGACAGTGAAGTACGAGCAGTACTTC
>TRBJ2-7|TRBD1|.|TRBV12-5
CASGQDRAYEQYF
TGTGCTAGTGGCCAGGACAGGGCCTACGAGCAGTACTTC
>TRBJ1-2|TRBD1|.|TRBV28
CASSATNRGLGYTF
TGTGCCAGCAGTGCCACAAACAGGGGTCTTGGCTACACCTTC
>TRBJ2-1|.|.|TRBV7-3
CASSLTGTSSYNEQFF
TGTGCCAGCAGCTTAACAGGGACGAGCTCCTACAATGAGCAGTTCTTC
>TRBJ2-7|TRBD2|.|TRBV10-3
CAISESGGSRSEQYF
TGTGCCATCAGTGAGTCAGGCGGGAGTAGGAGCGAGCAGTACTTC
>TRBJ2-1|.|.|TRBV7-9
CASSSPTASYNEQFF
TGTGCCAGCAGCTCCCCGACGGCCTCCTACAATGAGCAGTTCTTC
>TRBJ1-6|.|.|TRBV7-9
CATPGQGDNSPLHF
TGTGCCACACCGGGGCAGGGCGATAATTCACCCCTCCACTTT
>TRBJ2-2|.|once|TRBV4-1
CASSPMVAQTGELFF
TGCGCCAGCAGCCCCATGGTAGCTCAAACCGGGGAGCTGTTTTTT
>TRBJ2-1|TRBD2|.|TRBV15
CATSSRTSGINEQFF
TGTGCCACCAGCAGTAGGACTAGCGGGATTAATGAGCAGTTCTTC
>TRBJ1-2|TRBD1|.|TRBV7-9
CASSPSLGQGPGYTF
TGTGCCAGCAGCCCTTCGTTGGGACAGGGCCCTGGCTACACCTTC
>TRBJ1-1|.|.|TRBV30
CAWTRVGTEAFF
TGTGCCTGGACAAGGGTTGGCACTGAAGCTTTCTTT
>TRBJ2-7|.|.|TRBV18
CASSPPGTMGEQYF
TGTGCCAGCTCACCACCCGGGACGATGGGCGAGCAGTACTTC
>TRBJ1-2|.|.|TRBV6-5
CASSRRGTAYGYTF
TGTGCCAGCAGTCGAAGGGGGACGGCTTATGGCTACACCTTC
>TRBJ1-1|.|many|TRBV5-1
CASSSGLEAFF
TGCGCCAGCAGCTCGGGGTTGGAAGCTTTCTTT
>TRBJ2-3|.|few|TRBV18
CASSPLGDPTDTQYF
TGTGCCAGCTCACCACTGGGTGATCCCACAGATACGCAGTATTTT
>TRBJ1-6|.|.|TRBV5-4
CASSLPGVSPLHF
TGTGCCAGCAGCCTCCCAGGGGTTTCACCCCTCCACTTT
>TRBJ2-4|.|.|TRBV7-2
CASSHGYIQYF
TGTGCCAGCAGCCATGGGTACATTCAGTACTTC
>TRBJ2-5|.|few|TRBV5-6
CASSLAERGETQYF
TGTGCCAGCAGCTTGGCGGAGAGGGGAGAGACCCAGTACTTC
>TRBJ2-2|TRBD2|.|TRBV7-7
CASSIRTSGIGNTGELFF
TGTGCTAGCAGCATCCGGACTAGCGGGATAGGAAACACCGGGGAGCTGTTTTTT
>TRBJ2-1|.|.|TRBV4-1
CASSQDLFGNEQFF
TGCGCCAGCAGCCAAGATCTTTTTGGGAATGAGCAGTTCTTC
>TRBJ2-3|TRBD2|.|TRBV5-4
CASSGYTAGPSTDTQYF
TGTGCCAGCAGCGGATATACAGCGGGGCCAAGCACAGATACGCAGTATTTT
>TRBJ2-7|.|.|TRBV5-6
CASSLVGNNEQYF
TGTGCCAGCAGCTTGGTTGGGAACAACGAGCAGTACTTC
>TRBJ2-7|.|.|TRBV9
CASSASRTDYYEQYF
TGTGCCAGCAGCGCAAGCAGGACGGACTACTACGAGCAGTACTTC
>TRBJ2-2|.|.|TRBV18
CASSPEPIGTGELFF
TGTGCCAGCTCACCAGAACCTATCGGGACCGGGGAGCTGTTTTTT
>TRBJ2-5|TRBD2|.|TRBV27
CASSFGLAGIGRETQYF
TGTGCCAGCAGTTTCGGGCTAGCGGGGATCGGGCGGGAGACCCAGTACTTC
>TRBJ2-7|.|few|TRBV6-5
CASSKDRTSSYEQYF
TGTGCCAGCAGCAAAGACAGGACCAGCTCCTACGAGCAGTACTTC
>TRBJ1-1|.|.|TRBV6-5
CASSSSANTEAFF
TGTGCCAGCAGTTCCAGTGCGAACACTGAAGCTTTCTTT
>TRBJ1-1|.|.|TRBV6-5
CASRFEQGRVQAFF
TGTGCCAGCAGATTTGAACAGGGCCGAGTTCAAGCTTTCTTT
>TRBJ2-7|.|.|TRBV11-2
CASSLMRATYEQYF
TGTGCCAGCAGCTTAATGAGGGCTACCTACGAGCAGTACTTC
>TRBJ2-7|.|.|TRBV11-3
CASSSGSSYEQYF
TGTGCCAGCAGCTCCGGGTCTTCCTACGAGCAGTACTTC
>TRBJ2-2|TRBD1|once|TRBV5-1
CASSLTGADTGELFF
TGCGCCAGCAGCCTGACAGGGGCGGACACCGGGGAGCTGTTTTTT
>TRBJ2-1|.|once|TRBV19
CASSRSGTNNEQFF
TGTGCCAGTAGTAGATCCGGGACGAACAATGAGCAGTTCTTC
>TRBJ2-1|TRBD2|.|TRBV5-6
CASSLVGLAGDGEQFF
TGTGCCAGCAGCTTGGTGGGACTAGCGGGAGATGGTGAGCAGTTCTTC
>TRBJ2-7|TRBD1|.|TRBV5-1
CASSLDTPGQGAYEQYF
TGCGCCAGCAGCTTGGATACCCCGGGACAGGGGGCCTACGAGCAGTACTTC
>TRBJ2-1|TRBD2|.|TRBV30
CAWGSGTSYNEQFF
TGTGCCTGGGGTAGCGGGACCTCCTACAATGAGCAGTTCTTC
>TRBJ1-6|.|.|TRBV4-1
CASSHREGWNNSPLHF
TGCGCCAGCAGCCACCGAGAGGGGTGGAATAATTCACCCCTCCACTTT
>TRBJ2-2|TRBD2|.|TRBV5-6
CASSPTTSGTNTGELFF
TGTGCCAGCAGCCCCACGACTAGCGGTACGAACACCGGGGAGCTGTTTTTT